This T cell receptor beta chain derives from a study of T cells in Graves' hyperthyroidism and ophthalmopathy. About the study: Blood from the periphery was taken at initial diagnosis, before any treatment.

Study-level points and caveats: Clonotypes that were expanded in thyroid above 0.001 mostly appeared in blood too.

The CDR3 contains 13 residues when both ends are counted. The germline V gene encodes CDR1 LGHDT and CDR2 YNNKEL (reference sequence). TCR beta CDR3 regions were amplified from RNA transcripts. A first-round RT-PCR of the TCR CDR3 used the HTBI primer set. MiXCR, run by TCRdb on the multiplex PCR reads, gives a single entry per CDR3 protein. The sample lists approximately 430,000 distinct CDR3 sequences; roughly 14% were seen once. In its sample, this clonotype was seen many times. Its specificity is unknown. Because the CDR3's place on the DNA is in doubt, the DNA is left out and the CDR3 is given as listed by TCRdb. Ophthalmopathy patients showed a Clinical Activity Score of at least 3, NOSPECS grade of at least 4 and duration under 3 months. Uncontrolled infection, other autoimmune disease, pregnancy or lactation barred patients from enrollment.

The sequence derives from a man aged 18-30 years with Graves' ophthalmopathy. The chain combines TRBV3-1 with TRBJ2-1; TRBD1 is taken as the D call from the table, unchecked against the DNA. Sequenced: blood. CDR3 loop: CASSRRVGQGSFF.